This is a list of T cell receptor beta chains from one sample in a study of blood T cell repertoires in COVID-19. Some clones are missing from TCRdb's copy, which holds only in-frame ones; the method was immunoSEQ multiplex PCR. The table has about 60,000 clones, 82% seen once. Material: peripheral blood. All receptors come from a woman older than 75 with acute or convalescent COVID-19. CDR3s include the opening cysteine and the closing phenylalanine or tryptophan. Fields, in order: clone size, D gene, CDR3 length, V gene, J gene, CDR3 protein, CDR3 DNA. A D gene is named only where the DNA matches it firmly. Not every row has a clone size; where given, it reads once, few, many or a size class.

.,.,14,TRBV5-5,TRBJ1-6,CASSSGVVGSPLHF,TGTGCCAGCAGCTCAGGGGTCGTCGGTTCACCCCTCCACTTT
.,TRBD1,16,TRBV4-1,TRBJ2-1,CASSLLDRGLVDEQFF,TGCGCCAGCAGCCTTCTGGACAGGGGGCTTGTCGATGAGCAGTTCTTC
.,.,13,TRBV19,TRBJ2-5,CASSTRSKETQYF,TGTGCCAGTAGTACCCGGTCCAAAGAGACCCAGTACTTC
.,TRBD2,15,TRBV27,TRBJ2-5,CASSFGRGFQETQYF,TGTGCCAGCAGTTTTGGGCGGGGGTTCCAAGAGACCCAGTACTTC
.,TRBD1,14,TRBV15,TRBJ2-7,CATSSPGQSYEQYF,TGTGCCACCAGCAGCCCGGGACAGTCCTACGAGCAGTACTTC
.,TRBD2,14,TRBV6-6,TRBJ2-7,CASREGRGGYEQYF,TGTGCCAGCCGAGAAGGGCGGGGGGGCTACGAGCAGTACTTC
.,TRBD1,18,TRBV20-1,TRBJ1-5,CSASGTGGGKGGNQPQHF,TGCAGTGCTAGTGGCACAGGGGGGGGGAAAGGAGGCAATCAGCCCCAGCATTTT
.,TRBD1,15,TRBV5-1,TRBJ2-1,CASSVGTGVQGEQFF,TGCGCCAGCAGCGTCGGGACAGGGGTTCAAGGTGAGCAGTTCTTC
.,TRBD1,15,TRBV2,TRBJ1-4,CASREDRGLREKLFF,TGTGCCAGCAGAGAGGACAGGGGGCTTCGAGAAAAACTGTTTTTT
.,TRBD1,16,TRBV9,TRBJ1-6,CASSRDSSSYNSPLHF,TGTGCCAGCAGCCGGGACAGTAGCTCCTATAATTCACCCCTCCACTTT
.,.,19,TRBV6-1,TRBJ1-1,CASSDAGLGQGNWAAGSFF,.
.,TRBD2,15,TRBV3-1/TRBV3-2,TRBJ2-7,CASRPGTRGNSEQYF,TGTGCCAGCAGACCCGGGACTAGGGGGAATTCGGAGCAGTACTTC
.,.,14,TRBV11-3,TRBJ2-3,CASSRGLGTDTQYF,TGTGCCAGCAGCCGGGGGTTGGGCACAGATACGCAGTATTTT
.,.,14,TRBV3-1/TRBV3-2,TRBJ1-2,CASDYPGINYGYTF,TGTGCCAGCGACTATCCCGGGATAAACTATGGCTACACCTTC
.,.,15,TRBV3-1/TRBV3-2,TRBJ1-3,CASSQRGISGNTIYF,TGTGCCAGCAGCCAAAGGGGGATCTCTGGAAACACCATATATTTT
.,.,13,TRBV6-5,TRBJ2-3,CASSYSGQGKQYF,TGTGCCAGCAGTTACTCGGGCCAGGGGAAGCAGTATTTT
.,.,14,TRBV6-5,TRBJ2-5,CASSYVARRETQYF,TGTGCCAGCAGTTATGTAGCCAGGAGGGAGACCCAGTACTTC
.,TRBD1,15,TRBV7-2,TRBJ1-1,CASSPRQGRNTEAFF,TGTGCCAGCAGCCCAAGACAGGGGAGGAACACTGAAGCTTTCTTT
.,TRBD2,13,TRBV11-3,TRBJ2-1,CASSSSPGGEQFF,TGTGCCAGCAGCTCCAGCCCGGGGGGGGAGCAGTTCTTC
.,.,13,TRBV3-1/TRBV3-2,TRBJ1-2,CASSPPGYAGYTF,TGTGCCAGCAGCCCTCCCGGGTACGCGGGCTACACCTTC
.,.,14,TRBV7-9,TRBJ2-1,CASSSSEAYNEQFF,TGTGCCAGCAGCTCCAGCGAGGCTTACAATGAGCAGTTCTTC
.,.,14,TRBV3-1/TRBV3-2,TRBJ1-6,CASSQEMGGHGLHF,TGTGCCAGCAGCCAAGAGATGGGGGGGCATGGCCTCCACTTT
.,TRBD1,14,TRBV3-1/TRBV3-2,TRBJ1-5,CASSAGQNNQPQHF,TGTGCCAGCAGCGCGGGACAGAACAATCAGCCCCAGCATTTT
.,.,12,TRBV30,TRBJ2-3,CAWSQGTDTQYF,TGTGCCTGGAGTCAGGGAACAGATACGCAGTATTTT
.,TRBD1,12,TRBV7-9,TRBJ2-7,CASSLTGGEQYF,TGTGCCAGCAGCCTAACAGGGGGCGAGCAGTACTTC
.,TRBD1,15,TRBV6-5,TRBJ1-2,CASSHRGELGYGYTF,TGTGCCAGCAGTCACAGGGGGGAATTAGGATATGGCTACACCTTC
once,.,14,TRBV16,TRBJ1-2,CASSQLGRSYGYTF,TGTGCCAGCAGCCAACTGGGGAGGAGCTATGGCTACACCTTC
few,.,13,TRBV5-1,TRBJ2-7,CASSSGSFYEQYF,TGCGCCAGCAGCTCCGGGTCCTTCTACGAGCAGTACTTC
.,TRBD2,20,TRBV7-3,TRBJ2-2,CASSLSDRARLAGGPGELFF,TGTGCCAGCAGCTTAAGTGATCGGGCTCGACTAGCGGGAGGTCCCGGGGAGCTGTTTTTT
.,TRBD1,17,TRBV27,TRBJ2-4,CASSFLGQGRAKNIQYF,TGTGCCAGCAGTTTTCTAGGACAGGGAAGAGCCAAAAACATTCAGTACTTC
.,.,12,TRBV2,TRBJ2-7,CASRDRLYEQYF,TGTGCCAGCAGGGACAGACTCTACGAGCAGTACTTC
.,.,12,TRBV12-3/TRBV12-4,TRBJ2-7,CASKRGSYEQYF,TGTGCCAGCAAGAGGGGGTCCTACGAGCAGTACTTC
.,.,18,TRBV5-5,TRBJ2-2,CASSLAISGVANTGELFF,TGTGCCAGCAGCTTGGCCATCAGCGGTGTCGCGAACACCGGGGAGCTGTTTTTT
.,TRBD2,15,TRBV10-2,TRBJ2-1,CASSEGTSVYNEQFF,TGCGCCAGCAGTGAGGGGACTAGCGTGTACAATGAGCAGTTCTTC
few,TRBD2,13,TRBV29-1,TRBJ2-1,CSVGRGGRNEQFF,TGCAGCGTTGGCCGCGGGGGGAGGAATGAGCAGTTCTTC
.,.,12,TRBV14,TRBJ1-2,CASSKQGYGYTF,TGTGCCAGCAGCAAGCAGGGTTATGGCTACACCTTC